Many counts were recorded for the clone carrying this T cell receptor (beta chain). Its antigen is unidentified. Isolation of PBMCs gave at least 6.5 million cells per sample. This sample was taken from a study of blood T cells in healthy people across ages. The study, taken as a whole, reports: As naive T cell percentage varied, TCR beta diversity correlated strongly with it. Per million T cells, the diversity of TCR beta decreased roughly linearly as age advanced.

Alongside a J-beta primer mix, a sample-barcoded 5' primer served in a second PCR lasting roughly 7 to 12 cycles. In TCRdb, the 5' RACE reads were re-called with MiXCR into one record per CDR3 protein. Among more than 1,400,000 distinct CDR3 sequences listed, about 43% were seen once. This clonotype originated in a woman younger than 30 in good health. Material for sequencing was blood.

The DNA of the CDR3 is TGTGCCAGCAGCTTTACCGGGACTAGCGGGAAAGAGCAGTACTTC. It codes for CASSFTGTSGKEQYF. The chain carries TRBV4-2 and TRBJ2-7; 13 positions match TRBD2. With V trimmed by 5 bases and J by 7 bases, 8 bases remained unmatched. This CDR3 contains 15 residues. Per germline, CDR1 LGHNA and CDR2 YNFKEQ.